This entry lists 16 T cell receptor beta chains sequenced from one sample in a study of T cells expressing NK-cell markers. TCRdb reprocessed the 5' RACE reads; each CDR3 protein has one entry and no DNA is given. The sample has about 460,000 distinct CDR3 sequences. Sequenced: blood T cells: a sorted CD56 or NKG2C T cell subset, CD4+ or CD8+ T cells, or bulk PBMC T cells (not recorded which). The receptors derive from a woman aged 50 to 65 in good health.

V and J are TRBV4-1 and TRBJ2-4; TCRdb designates TRBD1, a call that cannot be tested without DNA. Per the germline V gene, CDR1 is MGHRA and CDR2 is YSYEKL. The CDR3 runs 13 residues. The CDR3 protein is CASSHGRLSIQYF.

J is TRBJ1-4 and V is TRBV27; TCRdb returns TRBD1, unconfirmable since there is no DNA. This CDR3 comprises 15 residues. Germline-derived CDR1 and CDR2 are MNHEY and SMNVEV (reference sequence). The chain's CDR3 is CASSPYRGLNEKLFF. The whole variable domain, remainder taken from reference TRBV27 and TRBJ1-4, is EAQVTQNPRYLITVTGKKLTVTCSQNMNHEYMSWYRQDPGLGLRQIYYSMNVEVTDKGDVPEGYKVSRKEKRNFPLILESPSPNQTSLYFCASSPYRGLNEKLFFGSGTQLSVL.

The chain uses TRBV9 and TRBJ2-1. Germline V gene data show CDR1 as SGDLS and CDR2 as YYNGEE. CDR3 length: 14 amino acids. CDR3 sequence: CASSVAQTVNEQFF.

The chain employs TRBV30 and TRBJ2-1; as DNA is missing, the TRBD2 call by TCRdb cannot be tested. In germline, CDR1 is GTSNPN, CDR2 SVGIG (reference sequence). This CDR3 has 13 residues. CDR3 sequence reads: CAWKLRESHEQFF.

The gene calls are TRBV5-1 and TRBJ2-7; TCRdb lists TRBD1, though no DNA is available to test this call. This CDR3 has 15 amino acids. Germline loops: CDR1 SGHRS, CDR2 YFSETQ. CDR3 region: CASSKGGALTYEQYF.

The chain joins TRBV24-1 to TRBJ2-3; TCRdb's D gene call, TRBD2, goes unchecked for lack of DNA. There are 16 residues in the CDR3. Germline V gene data show CDR1 as KGHDR and CDR2 as SFDVKD. The CDR3 loop reads CATSGRMDSLTDTQYF.

The chain recombines TRBV29-1 with TRBJ2-2; TCRdb indicates TRBD1, and absent DNA this call remains unverified. The CDR3 is 13 amino acids. Germline-derived CDR1 and CDR2 are SQVTM and ANQGSEA. The CDR3 spells CSVGSGSVGELFF.

The chain links TRBV5-5 to TRBJ2-5; no DNA is available, so the TRBD2 call from TCRdb remains unchecked. The germline V gene has CDR1 SGHKS and CDR2 YYEKEE (reference sequence). There are 16 residues in the CDR3. CDR3 loop: CASSLVRTPLQETQYF.

The chain combines TRBV9 with TRBJ1-6; with no DNA, the TCRdb D assignment of TRBD1 cannot be verified. The CDR3 is made up of 15 amino acids. Germline assignment: CDR1 SGDLS and CDR2 YYNGEE. The CDR3 here is CASSVGQGDNSPLHF.

The V call is TRBV18, the J call TRBJ1-5; TCRdb's assignment of TRBD1 cannot be checked, as there is no DNA. Germline assignment: CDR1 KGHSH and CDR2 LQKENI. This CDR3 is 13 amino acids long. CDR3 region: CASSPRDIQPQHF.

The chain joins TRBV9 to TRBJ1-1. This CDR3 region has 14 residues. Germline-derived CDR1 and CDR2 are SGDLS and YYNGEE. The CDR3 sequence is CASSVASGTAEAFF.

V usage is TRBV7-9 and J usage is TRBJ2-5; TCRdb designates TRBD1, a call that cannot be tested without DNA. The length of the CDR3 is 16 residues. Germline-derived CDR1 and CDR2 are SEHNR and FQNEAQ (reference sequence). The chain's CDR3 is CASSPTRTGGQETQYF.

V is TRBV15 and J is TRBJ2-3; TCRdb's D call of TRBD1 is untestable without DNA. The length of the CDR3 is 17 residues. The germline V gene encodes CDR1 LNHNV and CDR2 YYDKDF (reference sequence). CDR3 region: CATAHRAWDRSTDTQYF.

The CDR3 sequence: CASSILGTGSTDTQYF. This chain connects TRBV19 to TRBJ2-3; TCRdb proposes TRBD1, but this gene call is untestable without DNA. The CDR3 runs to 16 residues. CDR1 LNHDA and CDR2 SQIVND come from the germline V gene (reference sequence).

The chain combines TRBV12-3 or TRBV12-4 with TRBJ2-7; with no DNA, the TCRdb D assignment of TRBD1 cannot be verified. This CDR3 has 16 residues. The CDR3 loop is CASSYGAGDILYEQYF.

V usage is TRBV5-1 and J usage is TRBJ2-1. The CDR3 totals 13 residues. Germline V gene lookup returns CDR1 SGHRS and CDR2 YFSETQ. The CDR3 loop is CASRLRGVNEQFF.